The clone carrying this T cell receptor beta chain was recorded once. Other DNA sequences from this sample encode an identical CDR3 as well. The data were taken from a study of blood T cell repertoires in COVID-19. Looking at the study overall: Donors in the United States, Italy and Spain gave samples during acute or convalescent COVID-19. T cells, B-cell-depleted T cells, or PBMCs provided the cDNA or gDNA that served as material.

Clones were read by immunoSEQ multiplex PCR, and TCRdb kept only the in-frame ones, dropping some. Here the sample spans about 90,000 clones, roughly nine tenths being singletons. This sequence was found in a male donor with acute or convalescent COVID-19. Sequenced: peripheral blood.

This CDR3 is CASSDRSNQPQHF. The CDR3 nucleotides read TGTGCCAGCAGTGACAGGTCTAATCAGCCCCAGCATTTT. This chain links TRBV6-1 with TRBJ1-5; D gene uncertain. Germline V gene lookup returns CDR1 MNHNS and CDR2 SASEGT. CDR3 size: 13 residues. V was shortened by 3 bases and J by 4 bases, with 7 bases between the two germline ends.